This is a list of T cell receptor beta chains from one sample in a study of CD8 T cells in ankylosing spondylitis. TCRdb redid the calling of the 5' RACE reads with MiXCR, one entry per CDR3 protein. Of some 240,000 distinct CDR3 sequences in the sample, around 6.6% were seen once. The sequenced sample was blood, either unsorted or a sorted T cell fraction (not recorded which). The receptors originated from a male donor with ankylosing spondylitis. CDR3s include the opening cysteine and the closing phenylalanine or tryptophan. A D gene is named only where the DNA matches it firmly. Expanded clones are given a class, and other clones once, few, many or no size at all.

>TRBJ2-3|many|TRBD2|TRBV7-3
CASSVGGGSDTQYF
TGTGCCAGCAGCGTCGGGGGGGGCTCAGATACGCAGTATTTT
>TRBJ1-2|many|.|TRBV4-3
CASSQGLGPGLYGYTF
TGCGCCAGCAGCCAAGGTCTAGGTCCAGGTCTCTATGGCTACACCTTC
>TRBJ2-1|.|TRBD2|TRBV7-3
CASGSSGGAYNEQFF
TGTGCCAGCGGATCTAGCGGGGGAGCTTACAATGAGCAGTTCTTC
>TRBJ2-2|many|TRBD2|TRBV28
CASSFRLAGDPSGELFF
TGTGCCAGCAGTTTCCGACTAGCGGGAGACCCCTCCGGGGAGCTGTTTTTT
>TRBJ2-2|.|TRBD2|TRBV15
CATSRYSGTGELFF
TGTGCCACCAGCAGATATAGCGGGACCGGGGAGCTGTTTTTT
>TRBJ1-1|many|.|TRBV7-9
CASSLPHVGDGTEAFF
TGTGCCAGCAGCTTACCCCACGTGGGTGATGGCACTGAAGCTTTCTTT
>TRBJ2-4|many|TRBD1|TRBV2
CASIFRDRGDIQYF
TGTGCCAGCATTTTCCGGGACAGGGGTGACATTCAGTACTTC
>TRBJ2-7|.|.|TRBV10-3
CAITGSQGNEQYF
TGTGCCATCACCGGGAGTCAAGGGAACGAGCAGTACTTC
>TRBJ2-7|many|TRBD2|TRBV7-2
CASSPPGAGGPREQYF
TGTGCCAGCAGCCCCCCAGGGGCGGGAGGCCCTCGCGAGCAGTACTTC
>TRBJ2-1|many|TRBD1|TRBV4-3
CASSPYRWGQGANEQFF
TGCGCCAGCAGCCCTTACCGTTGGGGACAGGGGGCAAATGAGCAGTTCTTC
>TRBJ2-1|many|.|TRBV27
CASSLTTYNEQFF
TGTGCCAGCAGTTTGACAACCTACAATGAGCAGTTCTTC
>TRBJ1-2|many|.|TRBV6-1
CASSLSVLYGYTF
TGTGCCAGCAGCCTCAGTGTTCTCTATGGCTACACCTTC
>TRBJ2-1|few|.|TRBV12-3/TRBV12-4
CASSFVLGDEQFF
TGTGCCAGCAGTTTCGTATTGGGAGATGAGCAGTTCTTC
>TRBJ2-7|.|TRBD2|TRBV12-3/TRBV12-4
CASTSPSGGPNPSYEQYF
TGTGCCAGCACTTCGCCTAGCGGGGGGCCCAATCCTTCCTACGAGCAGTACTTC
>TRBJ2-3|many|.|TRBV12-3/TRBV12-4
CASTPAGLTDTQYF
TGTGCCAGCACCCCCGCGGGCCTCACAGATACGCAGTATTTT
>TRBJ1-1|few|TRBD1|TRBV29-1
CSVEGDRSIEAFF
TGCAGCGTTGAAGGGGACAGGAGCATTGAAGCTTTCTTT
>TRBJ2-1|few|.|TRBV20-1
CSAPTRIRTGNEQFF
TGCAGTGCTCCGACCCGCATTAGGACGGGCAATGAGCAGTTCTTC
>TRBJ2-3|.|.|TRBV4-1
CASSPETSTDTQYF
TGCGCCAGCAGCCCTGAGACTAGCACAGATACGCAGTATTTT
>TRBJ1-5|many|.|TRBV10-3
CAISESDSGFNQPQHF
TGTGCCATCAGTGAGTCAGACAGCGGCTTCAATCAGCCCCAGCATTTT
>TRBJ1-1|many|TRBD1|TRBV20-1
CSARNRDRGLPEAFF
TGCAGTGCCCGTAACCGGGACAGGGGGCTTCCGGAAGCTTTCTTT
>TRBJ2-3|many|.|TRBV28
CASSLGPSTDTQYF
TGTGCCAGCAGTTTGGGTCCTAGCACAGATACGCAGTATTTT
>TRBJ1-1|few|.|TRBV12-3/TRBV12-4
CASSLNGGNTEAFF
TGTGCCAGCAGTTTAAATGGGGGGAACACTGAAGCTTTCTTT
>TRBJ1-5|.|TRBD1|TRBV29-1
CSVTEGTGRNQPQHF
TGCAGCGTTACAGAGGGGACAGGGCGCAATCAGCCCCAGCATTTT
>TRBJ2-7|few|.|TRBV15
CAKAAPGPLPGQYF
TGTGCCAAAGCTGCTCCGGGGCCTCTCCCCGGGCAGTACTTC
>TRBJ2-3|few|TRBD2|TRBV29-1
CSVLGTSGRYTQYF
TGCAGCGTCCTAGGGACTAGCGGGAGATATACGCAGTATTTT
>TRBJ1-1|.|.|TRBV5-1
CASSLDLGMEEAFF
TGCGCCAGCAGCTTGGATTTAGGGATGGAGGAAGCTTTCTTT
>TRBJ2-1|.|.|TRBV24-1
CATSGTRAGNEQFF
TGTGCCACCAGCGGGACGCGGGCTGGAAATGAGCAGTTCTTC
>TRBJ2-7|many|.|TRBV7-9
CASSPWVNRSYEQYF
TGTGCCAGCAGCCCCTGGGTAAACAGGTCCTACGAGCAGTACTTC
>TRBJ2-6|.|.|TRBV7-6
CASSFEVSGANVLTF
TGTGCCAGCAGCTTTGAGGTCTCTGGGGCCAACGTCCTGACTTTC
>TRBJ2-1|many|.|TRBV27
CASSFSPNNEQFF
TGTGCCAGCAGTTTCTCCCCGAACAATGAGCAGTTCTTC
>TRBJ2-1|many|.|TRBV20-1
CSAREDGRSYNEQFF
TGCAGTGCTAGAGAGGACGGGAGAAGTTACAATGAGCAGTTCTTC
>TRBJ1-2|many|.|TRBV4-1
CASSQRGGKNYGYTF
TGCGCCAGCAGCCAAAGAGGGGGGAAAAACTATGGCTACACCTTC
>TRBJ1-1|many|.|TRBV6-5
CASSYDARTGYTEAFF
TGTGCCAGCAGTTACGATGCCCGAACAGGGTACACTGAAGCTTTCTTT
>TRBJ2-3|.|.|TRBV12-3/TRBV12-4
CASSFGVTNTDTQYF
TGTGCCAGCAGTTTTGGGGTCACCAACACAGATACGCAGTATTTT
>TRBJ1-2|many|TRBD1|TRBV6-5
CASSHRDRADYGYTF
TGTGCCAGCAGTCACCGGGACAGGGCGGACTATGGCTACACCTTC
>TRBJ1-2|.|.|TRBV4-2
CASSPQDSSRYGYTF
TGTGCCAGCAGCCCGCAGGACAGCTCCCGGTATGGCTACACCTTC
>TRBJ2-1|many|.|TRBV12-3/TRBV12-4
CASSTRISEQFF
TGTGCCAGCAGCACTAGGATTAGTGAGCAGTTCTTC
>TRBJ2-7|.|.|TRBV7-9
CASSQKQGSLWEQYF
TGTGCCAGCAGCCAAAAACAGGGAAGCCTCTGGGAGCAGTACTTC
>TRBJ2-1|many|TRBD2|TRBV12-3/TRBV12-4
CASSLSSGSYNEQFF
TGTGCCAGCAGTTTATCTAGCGGCTCCTACAATGAGCAGTTCTTC
>TRBJ2-3|many|.|TRBV9
CASSTPGTRMSTDTQYF
TGTGCCAGCAGCACCCCCGGGACAAGGATGAGCACAGATACGCAGTATTTT
>TRBJ2-7|many|.|TRBV10-3
CAISAAAREQYF
TGTGCCATCAGTGCAGCGGCGAGGGAGCAGTACTTC
>TRBJ1-5|few|.|TRBV7-8
CASSFIGYSNQPQHF
TGTGCCAGCAGCTTTATTGGTTATAGCAATCAGCCCCAGCATTTT
>TRBJ2-3|many|.|TRBV20-1
CSARVGRASTDTQYF
TGCAGTGCTAGAGTGGGTCGCGCTAGCACAGATACGCAGTATTTT
>TRBJ1-5|many|TRBD1|TRBV5-6
CASTLKSSDRVEQPQHF
TGTGCCAGCACCCTTAAGTCCTCCGACAGGGTCGAGCAGCCCCAGCATTTT
>TRBJ1-2|many|.|TRBV6-5
CASSYSRQIANYGYTF
TGTGCCAGCAGTTATTCTAGACAGATAGCTAACTATGGCTACACCTTC
>TRBJ1-1|many|.|TRBV10-3
CAISESARGTEAFF
TGTGCCATCAGTGAGTCAGCCAGGGGCACTGAAGCTTTCTTT
>TRBJ2-6|.|TRBD2|TRBV3-1
CASSQIAGGPSGANVLTF
TGTGCCAGCAGCCAAATAGCGGGGGGGCCTTCTGGGGCCAACGTCCTGACTTTC
>TRBJ2-2|many|TRBD2|TRBV20-1
CSARDRGPAGGTGELFF
TGCAGTGCTAGAGATAGGGGCCCCGCGGGGGGGACCGGGGAGCTGTTTTTT